This TCR beta chain came from a study of blood T cell repertoires in COVID-19. TCRdb's table, derived via immunoSEQ multiplex PCR, lists solely in-frame clones and lacks some. The table lists approximately 140,000 clones, around 84% of them singletons, with about 40% in the top ten. The material sequenced was peripheral blood. The sequence derives from a human donor in a cohort sampled during active COVID-19.

The CDR3, as DNA: TGTGCCACCAGCAGAGTTGGAGGCCCCAGCTCTGGAAACACCATATATTTT. It specifies CATSRVGGPSSGNTIYF. This chain uses TRBV15 with TRBJ1-3; D unresolved. The V gene's germline CDR1 is LNHNV and CDR2 YYDKDF (reference sequence). The V gene lost 1 base and the J gene lost 0 bases, with 13 bases spanning the gap. The CDR3 spans 17 residues. Looking up the rest from reference TRBV15 and TRBJ1-3 gives the full variable domain: DAMVIQNPRYQVTQFGKPVTLSCSQTLNHNVMYWYQQKSSQAPKLLFHYYDKDFNNEADTPDNFQSRRPNTSFCFLDIRSPGLGDTAMYLCATSRVGGPSSGNTIYFGEGSWLTVV.